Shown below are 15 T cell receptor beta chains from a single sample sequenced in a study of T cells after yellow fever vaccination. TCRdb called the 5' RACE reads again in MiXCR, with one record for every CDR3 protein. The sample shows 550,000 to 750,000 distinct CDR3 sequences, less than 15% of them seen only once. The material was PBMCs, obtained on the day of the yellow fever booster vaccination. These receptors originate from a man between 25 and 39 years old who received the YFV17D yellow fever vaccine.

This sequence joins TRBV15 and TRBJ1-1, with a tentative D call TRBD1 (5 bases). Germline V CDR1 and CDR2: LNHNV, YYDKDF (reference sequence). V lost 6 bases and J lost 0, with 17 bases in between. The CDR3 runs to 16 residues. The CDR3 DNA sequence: TGTGCCACCAGTTTAGGGGTAGTGGTGATGAACACTGAAGCTTTCTTT. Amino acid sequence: CATSLGVVVMNTEAFF.

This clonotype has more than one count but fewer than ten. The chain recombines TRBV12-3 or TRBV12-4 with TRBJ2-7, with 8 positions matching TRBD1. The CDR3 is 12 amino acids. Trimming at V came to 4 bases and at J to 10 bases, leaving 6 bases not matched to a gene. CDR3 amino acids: CASSSGQGPQYF. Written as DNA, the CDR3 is TGTGCCAGCAGTTCCGGACAGGGCCCCCAGTACTTC.

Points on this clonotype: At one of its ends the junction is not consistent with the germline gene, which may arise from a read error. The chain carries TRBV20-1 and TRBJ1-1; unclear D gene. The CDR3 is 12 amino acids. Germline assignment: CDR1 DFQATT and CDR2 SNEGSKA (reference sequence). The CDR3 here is CSARDLNTEAFF. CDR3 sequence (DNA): TGCAGTGCTCGAGACCTGAACACTGAAGCTTTCTTT.

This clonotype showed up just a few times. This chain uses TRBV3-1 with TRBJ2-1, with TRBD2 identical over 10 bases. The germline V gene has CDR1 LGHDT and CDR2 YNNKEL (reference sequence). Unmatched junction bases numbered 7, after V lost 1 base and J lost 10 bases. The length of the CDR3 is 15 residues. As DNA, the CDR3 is TGTGCCAGCAGCCAAGCTTCTAGCGGGAGTAGGGAGCAGTTCTTC. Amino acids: CASSQASSGSREQFF.

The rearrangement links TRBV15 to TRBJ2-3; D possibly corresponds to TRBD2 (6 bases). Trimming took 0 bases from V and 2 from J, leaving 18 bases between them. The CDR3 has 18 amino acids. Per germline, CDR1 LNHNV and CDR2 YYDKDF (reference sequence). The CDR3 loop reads CATSRDIRGLATTDTQYF. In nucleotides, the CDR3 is TGTGCCACCAGCAGAGATATCCGGGGGTTGGCAACCACAGATACGCAGTATTTT.

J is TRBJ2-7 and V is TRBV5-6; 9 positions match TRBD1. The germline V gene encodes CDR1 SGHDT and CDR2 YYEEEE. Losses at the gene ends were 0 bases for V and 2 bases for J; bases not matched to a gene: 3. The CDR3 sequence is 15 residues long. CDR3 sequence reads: CASSLEQGATYEQYF. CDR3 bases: TGTGCCAGCAGCTTGGAACAGGGGGCGACCTACGAGCAGTACTTC.

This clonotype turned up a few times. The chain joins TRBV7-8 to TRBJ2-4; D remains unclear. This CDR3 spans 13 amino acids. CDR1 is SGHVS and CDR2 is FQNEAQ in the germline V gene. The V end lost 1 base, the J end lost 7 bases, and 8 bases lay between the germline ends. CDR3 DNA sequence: TGTGCCAGCAGCTTAGTCCCTTGGAACATTCAGTACTTC. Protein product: CASSLVPWNIQYF.

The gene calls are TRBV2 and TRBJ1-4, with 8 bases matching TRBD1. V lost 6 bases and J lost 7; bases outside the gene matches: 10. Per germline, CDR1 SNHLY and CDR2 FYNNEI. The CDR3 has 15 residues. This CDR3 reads CASRSDRAIGEKLFF. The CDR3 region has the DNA TGTGCCAGCAGGTCGGACAGGGCCATCGGTGAAAAACTGTTTTTT.

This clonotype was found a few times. This chain's CDR3 is CASRRRAGELFF. For the CDR3, the DNA is TGTGCCAGCAGGCGTAGGGCCGGGGAGCTGTTTTTT. The chain couples TRBV9 to TRBJ2-2; D is unresolved. The CDR3 loop spans 12 amino acids. Germline CDR1 and CDR2: SGDLS and YYNGEE. V was shortened by 5 bases and J by 6 bases, with 8 bases between the two germline ends.

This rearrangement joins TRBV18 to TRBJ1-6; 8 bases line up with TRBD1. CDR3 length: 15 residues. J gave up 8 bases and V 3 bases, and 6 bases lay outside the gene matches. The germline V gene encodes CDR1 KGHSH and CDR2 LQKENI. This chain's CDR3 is CASSPATGDDSPLHF. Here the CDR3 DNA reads TGTGCCAGCTCACCGGCGACAGGGGACGATTCACCCCTCCACTTT.

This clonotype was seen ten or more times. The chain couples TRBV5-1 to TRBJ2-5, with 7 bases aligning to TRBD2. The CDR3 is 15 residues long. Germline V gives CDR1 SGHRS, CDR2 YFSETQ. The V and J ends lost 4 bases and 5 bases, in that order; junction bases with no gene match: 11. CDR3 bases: TGCGCCAGCAGCCGACTCCCGGGAGGAGACGAGACCCAGTACTTC. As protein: CASSRLPGGDETQYF.

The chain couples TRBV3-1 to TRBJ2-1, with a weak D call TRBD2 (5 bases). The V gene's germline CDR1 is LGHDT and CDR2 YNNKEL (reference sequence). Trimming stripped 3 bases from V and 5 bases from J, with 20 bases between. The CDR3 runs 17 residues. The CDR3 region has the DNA TGTGCCAGCAGCCATTATAAAATGGGGAGAACAAACAATGAGCAGTTCTTC. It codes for CASSHYKMGRTNNEQFF.

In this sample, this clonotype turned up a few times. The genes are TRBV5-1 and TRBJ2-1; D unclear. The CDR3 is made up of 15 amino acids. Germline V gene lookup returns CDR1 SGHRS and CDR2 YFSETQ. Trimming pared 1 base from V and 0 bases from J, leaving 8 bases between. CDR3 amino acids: CASSLSGHSYNEQFF. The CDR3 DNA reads TGCGCCAGCAGCTTGAGTGGCCACTCCTACAATGAGCAGTTCTTC.

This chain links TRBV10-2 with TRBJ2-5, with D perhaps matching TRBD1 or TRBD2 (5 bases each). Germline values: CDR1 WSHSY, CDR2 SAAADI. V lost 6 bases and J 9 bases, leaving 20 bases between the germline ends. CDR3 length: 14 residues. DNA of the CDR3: TGCGCCAGCAGAGCAGGGCGGGTCCTGATGGCCCAGTACTTC. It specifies CASRAGRVLMAQYF.

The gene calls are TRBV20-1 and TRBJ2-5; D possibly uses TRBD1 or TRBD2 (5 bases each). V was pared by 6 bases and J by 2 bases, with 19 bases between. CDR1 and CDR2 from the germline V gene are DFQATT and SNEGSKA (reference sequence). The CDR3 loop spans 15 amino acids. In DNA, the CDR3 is TGCAGTGCGGAGAGCTCGGGGACCGGGCAAGAGACCCAGTACTTC. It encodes CSAESSGTGQETQYF.